This T cell receptor (beta chain) came from a study of control samples from healthy donors and cancer patients. Generated by immunoSEQ multiplex PCR, the TCRdb table keeps only in-frame clones and is missing some. The sample records around 100,000 clones, more than 85% being singletons. V dropped 7 bases and J dropped 9 bases, with 16 bases sitting between them. The CDR3 is 13 amino acids. Germline CDR1 SEHNR, CDR2 FQNEAQ (reference sequence). The chain uses TRBV7-9 and TRBJ2-4; D perhaps matches TRBD2 (5 bases). The sequence was collected from a woman in her forties or fifties in good health. Sequencing was carried out using blood. The CDR3 sequence is CASMARAASIQYF. The CDR3 DNA reads as TGTGCCAGCATGGCCCGAGCGGCCTCCATTCAGTACTTC. The full variable domain, in which reference TRBV7-9 and TRBJ2-4 provide the parts outside the CDR3, is DTGVSQNPRHKITKRGQNVTFRCDPISEHNRLYWYRQTLGQGPEFLTYFQNEAQLEKSRLLSDRFSAERPKGSFSTLEIQRTEQGDSAMYLCASMARAASIQYFGAGTRLSVL.